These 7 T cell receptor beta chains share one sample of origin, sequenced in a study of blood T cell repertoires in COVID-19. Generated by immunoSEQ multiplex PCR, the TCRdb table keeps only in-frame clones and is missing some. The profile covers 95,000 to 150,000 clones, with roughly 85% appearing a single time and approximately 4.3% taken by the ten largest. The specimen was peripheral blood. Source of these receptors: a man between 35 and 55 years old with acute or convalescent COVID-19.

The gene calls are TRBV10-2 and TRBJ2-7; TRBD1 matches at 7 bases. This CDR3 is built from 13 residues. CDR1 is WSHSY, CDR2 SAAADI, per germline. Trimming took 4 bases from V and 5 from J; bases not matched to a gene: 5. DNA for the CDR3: TGCGCCAGCAGTGGCCTTACAGGGGACGAGCAGTACTTC. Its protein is CASSGLTGDEQYF.

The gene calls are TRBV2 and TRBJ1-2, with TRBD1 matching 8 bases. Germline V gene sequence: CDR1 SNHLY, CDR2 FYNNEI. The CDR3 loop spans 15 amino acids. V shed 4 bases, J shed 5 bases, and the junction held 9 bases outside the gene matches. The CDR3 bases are TGTGCCAGCAGTGCAGCGGCAGGGGGCGCTTATGGCTACACCTTC. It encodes CASSAAAGGAYGYTF.

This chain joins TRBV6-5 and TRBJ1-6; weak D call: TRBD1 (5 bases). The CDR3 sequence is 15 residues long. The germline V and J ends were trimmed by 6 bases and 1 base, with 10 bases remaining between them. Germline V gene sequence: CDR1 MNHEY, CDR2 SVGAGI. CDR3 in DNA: TGTGCCAGCAGGCCCGACAGTTCCTATAATTCACCCCTCCACTTT. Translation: CASRPDSSYNSPLHF.

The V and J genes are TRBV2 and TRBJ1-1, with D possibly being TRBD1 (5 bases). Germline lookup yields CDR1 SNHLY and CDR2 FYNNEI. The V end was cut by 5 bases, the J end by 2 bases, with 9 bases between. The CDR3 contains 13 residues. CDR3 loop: CASSYDSNTEAFF. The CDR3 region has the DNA TGTGCCAGCAGTTATGACAGTAACACTGAAGCTTTCTTT.

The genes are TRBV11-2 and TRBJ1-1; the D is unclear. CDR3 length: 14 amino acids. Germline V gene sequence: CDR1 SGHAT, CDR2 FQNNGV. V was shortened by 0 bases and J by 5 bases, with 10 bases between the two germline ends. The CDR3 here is CASSLDRAGTEAFF. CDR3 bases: TGTGCCAGCAGCTTAGATCGAGCGGGAACTGAAGCTTTCTTT.

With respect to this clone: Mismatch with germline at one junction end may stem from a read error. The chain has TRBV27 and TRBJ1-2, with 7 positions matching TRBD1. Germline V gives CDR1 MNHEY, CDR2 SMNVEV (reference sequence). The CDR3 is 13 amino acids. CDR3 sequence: CASSLSPGQTIFF. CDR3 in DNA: TGTGCCAGCAGTTTATCACCGGGACAGACTATCTTCTTC.

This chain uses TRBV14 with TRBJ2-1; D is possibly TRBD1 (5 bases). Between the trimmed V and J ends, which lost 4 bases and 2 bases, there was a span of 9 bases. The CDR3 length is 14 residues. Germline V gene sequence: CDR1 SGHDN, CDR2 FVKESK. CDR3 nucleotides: TGTGCCAGCAGCCTCAGGGTCACCTACAATGAGCAGTTCTTC. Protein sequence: CASSLRVTYNEQFF.